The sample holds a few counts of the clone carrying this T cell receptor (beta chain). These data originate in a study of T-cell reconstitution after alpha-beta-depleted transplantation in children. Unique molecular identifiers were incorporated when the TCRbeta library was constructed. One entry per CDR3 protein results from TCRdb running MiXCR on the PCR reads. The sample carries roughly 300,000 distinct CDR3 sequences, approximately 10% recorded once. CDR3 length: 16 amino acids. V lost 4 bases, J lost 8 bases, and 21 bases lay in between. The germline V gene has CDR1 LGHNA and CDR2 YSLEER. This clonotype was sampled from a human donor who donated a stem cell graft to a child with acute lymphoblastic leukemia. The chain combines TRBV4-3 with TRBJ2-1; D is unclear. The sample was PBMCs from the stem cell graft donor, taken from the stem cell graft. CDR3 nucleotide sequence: TGCGCCAGCAGCCCCCTACTCAGAACGGCTACGGATGAGCAGTTCTTC. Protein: CASSPLLRTATDEQFF.